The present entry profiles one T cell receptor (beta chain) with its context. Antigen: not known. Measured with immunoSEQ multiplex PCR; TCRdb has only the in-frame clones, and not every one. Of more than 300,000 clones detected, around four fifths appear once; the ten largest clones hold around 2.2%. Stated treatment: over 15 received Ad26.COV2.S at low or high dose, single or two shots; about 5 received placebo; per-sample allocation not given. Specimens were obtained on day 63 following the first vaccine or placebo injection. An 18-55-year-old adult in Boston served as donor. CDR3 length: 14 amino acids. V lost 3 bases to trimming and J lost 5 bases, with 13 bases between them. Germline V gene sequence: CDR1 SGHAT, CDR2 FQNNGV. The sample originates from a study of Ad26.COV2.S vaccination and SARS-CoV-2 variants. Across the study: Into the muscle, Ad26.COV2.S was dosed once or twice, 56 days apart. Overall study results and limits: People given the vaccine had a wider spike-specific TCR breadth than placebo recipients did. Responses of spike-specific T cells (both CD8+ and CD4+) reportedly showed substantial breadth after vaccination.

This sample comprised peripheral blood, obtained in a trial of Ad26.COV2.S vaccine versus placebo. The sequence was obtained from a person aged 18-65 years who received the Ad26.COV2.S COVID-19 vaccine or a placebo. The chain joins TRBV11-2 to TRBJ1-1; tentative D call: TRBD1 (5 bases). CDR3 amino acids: CASSFVGGRTEAFF. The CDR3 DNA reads TGTGCCAGCAGCTTTGTGGGGGGGAGAACTGAAGCTTTCTTT.